The clone carrying this T cell receptor (beta chain) was recorded a few times. This sample is part of a study of blood T cell repertoires in COVID-19. Study information: T cells, B-cell-depleted T cells, or PBMCs supplied cDNA or gDNA.

Original processing notes: Quantification of nucleated cells was approximated via reference gene primer amplification. Profiling relied on immunoSEQ multiplex PCR, and the TCRdb table lists in-frame clones only, not all of them. The DNA gave D and trimming, while V, J and clone size come from that table. The sample includes 40,000 to 55,000 clones, roughly 90% seen only once; the top ten take 3% to 3.5%. Germline V CDR1 and CDR2: SGHDN, FVKESK. The CDR3 loop spans 16 amino acids. V lost 1 base to trimming and J lost 6 bases; unmatched junction nucleotides: 10. This clonotype was obtained from a man aged 50-60 years with active COVID-19. Sequencing was performed on peripheral blood. This sequence joins TRBV14 and TRBJ2-3; 7 bases agree with TRBD2. The CDR3 region is CASSQVGAGVADTQYF. CDR3 DNA: TGTGCCAGCAGCCAAGTGGGCGCGGGAGTTGCGGATACGCAGTATTTT. The full variable domain, rest sourced from reference TRBV14 and TRBJ2-3, is EAGVTQFPSHSVIEKGQTVTLRCDPISGHDNLYWYRRVMGKEIKFLLHFVKESKQDESGMPNNRFLAERTGGTYSTLKVQPAELEDSGVYFCASSQVGAGVADTQYFGPGTRLTVL.